The present TCR beta chain was sequenced within a study of blood T cell repertoires in COVID-19. Study as a whole: Spain, Italy and the United States supplied samples that represented acute and convalescent COVID-19. T cells, B-cell-depleted T cells, or PBMCs provided the cDNA or gDNA that served as material.

Methods used by the authors: Nucleated cell counts were estimated from reference gene primer amplification. Generated by immunoSEQ multiplex PCR, the TCRdb table keeps only in-frame clones and is missing some. That table supplies the V and J calls and clone size; D and trimming were determined from the DNA. The repertoire consists of over 100,000 clones, with around 89% occurring once and the leading ten covering about a fifth. The receptor's source is a human donor with acute or convalescent COVID-19. The donor label of this sample is uncertain. The sample was peripheral blood.

The CDR3 region is CASSSWTFRGGRPGELFF. The CDR3 bases are TGTGCCAGCAGCTCCTGGACTTTCCGGGGGGGCCGTCCCGGGGAGCTGTTTTTT. The V and J genes are TRBV5-6 and TRBJ2-2, with 8 bases that match TRBD2. After removal of 3 bases from V and 6 bases from J, the junction contained 16 bases not matched to a gene. This CDR3 spans 18 amino acids. In germline, CDR1 is SGHDT, CDR2 YYEEEE. The variable domain in full, with the rest retrieved from reference TRBV5-6 and TRBJ2-2, is DAGVTQSPTHLIKTRGQQVTLRCSPKSGHDTVSWYQQALGQGPQFIFQYYEEEERQRGNFPDRFSGHQFPNYSSELNVNALLLGDSALYLCASSSWTFRGGRPGELFFGEGSRLTVL.